This T cell receptor (beta chain) was captured by sequencing in a study of blood T cell repertoires in COVID-19 (TCRdb year 2020). Some background on the complete study: Collaborator samples came from the United States, Italy and Spain and covered acute and convalescent phases of COVID-19. The material from the prospective study consisted of cDNA or gDNA derived from T cells, B-cell-depleted T cells, or PBMCs. Deeply sampled blood TCRbeta repertoires from subjects exposed to, actively infected with, or recovered from COVID-19 were included in the dataset. A freely available public database, intended as a resource for researchers studying the immune response to SARS-CoV-2, is where the repertoires were released. The samples were drawn from two sources: the first 160 participants of the ongoing ImmuneRACE study, and 1,254 subjects contributed by 6 global collaborators. A de-identified subject ID, COVID-19 status, age in years and sex were almost always included in the sample metadata. HLA class I and class II types, where available, came from metadata supplied by the sample provider rather than from assay-based typing. Broader findings and caveats from the paper: The quantity of clinical and demographic metadata differed by source and by participant and was supplied without curation.

One collaborating source in Seattle enrolled patients while the patients were actively infected and followed the patients over time throughout the course of disease. The collaborating institutions used their own protocols to collect whole blood in K2EDTA tubes. For TCRbeta analysis, collaborators shipped samples as frozen whole blood, isolated PBMCs, or DNA extracted from either of those sample types. Comments on this clone: It lacks a known antigen. No per-base quality is available; no much larger clone lies one base away.

CDR1 and CDR2 (WSHSY, SAAADI) derive from the germline V gene. V is pared back by 7 bases and J by 0 bases, with 12 bases lying between the germline termini. The CDR3 sequence holds 14 residues, the cysteine and phenylalanine included. Of the read, only the CDR3 DNA is kept; its 42 bases are in frame from base 1. The immunoSEQ Assay, a bias-controlled multiplex PCR, was used to amplify TCRbeta CDR3 regions from genomic DNA. The published analysis was carried out like this. The number of nucleated cells in each sample was estimated from the amplification of reference gene primers within the assay. To quantify the absolute abundance of each unique TCRbeta CDR3 rearrangement, sequence reads were collapsed and filtered. For each sample, productive Simpson clonality was calculated as the square root of Simpson's diversity index across productive rearrangements. This is the immuneACCESS table as TCRdb keeps it, with only in-frame sequences that have V and J called. A part of the clones is gone; compared with another copy, unresolved V genes explain less than half, and the rest is unexplained. D and trimming come from the DNA, and the V and J calls and clone size come from that table. Present in this sample are fewer than 300,000 clones, about nine tenths of which were seen just once. Over 2% of the sample is held by the ten biggest clonotypes.

The chain is encoded by TRBV10-2 joined to TRBJ1-1, with no D gene named confidently. The sequenced sample was peripheral blood. This receptor was obtained from a young woman with COVID-19, enrolled during active disease. The CDR3 region has the sequence CASNLGGMNTEAFF. The nucleotides read TGCGCCAGCAACCTAGGCGGCATGAACACTGAAGCTTTCTTT.